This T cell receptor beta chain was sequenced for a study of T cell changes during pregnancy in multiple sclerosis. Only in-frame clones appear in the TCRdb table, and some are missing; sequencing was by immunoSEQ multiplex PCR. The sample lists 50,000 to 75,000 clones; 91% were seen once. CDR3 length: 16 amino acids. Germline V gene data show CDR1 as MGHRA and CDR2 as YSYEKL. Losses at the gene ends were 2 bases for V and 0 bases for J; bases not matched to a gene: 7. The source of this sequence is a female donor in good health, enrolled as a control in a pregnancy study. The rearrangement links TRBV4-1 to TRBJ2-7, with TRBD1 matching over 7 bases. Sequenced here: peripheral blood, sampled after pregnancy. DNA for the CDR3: TGCGCCAGCAGCCAAAGTGTCCGGGACAGCTCCTACGAGCAGTACTTC. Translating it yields CASSQSVRDSSYEQYF.